This paragraph covers one T cell receptor (beta chain) sequence. Its matching antigen is unknown. The sample is drawn from a study of CD4+ T cells in melanoma. TCRdb keeps only in-frame clones here, not all; method: immunoSEQ multiplex PCR. The sample records approximately 110,000 clones, 80% to 95% being singletons. Notes on the study in general: A reported correlation linked neoantigen-specific CD4+ T cells to CD8+, macrophage and B cell function. In melanoma, neoantigen-specific CD4+ T cells reportedly differed in differentiation state.

The CDR3 is made up of 19 amino acids. The TCR sequence derives from a human donor with melanoma. The sample was peripheral blood. The chain couples TRBV21-1 to TRBJ2-3; no check of the table's D call, TRBD2, against the DNA was made. TRBV21-1 is a listed pseudogene. The CDR3 here is CASSAELAGGPNRTDTQYF. CDR3 DNA sequence: TGTGCCAGCAGCGCGGAACTAGCGGGGGGGCCCAACCGCACAGATACGCAGTATTTT.